This TCR beta chain was retrieved from a study of Graves' ophthalmopathy and Graves' hyperthyroidism (dated by TCRdb to the late 2010s). Background on the whole study: Peripheral blood was collected at initial diagnosis, before any treatment. The study used TCR beta repertoire signatures to distinguish Graves' ophthalmopathy from Graves' hyperthyroidism and to predict progression to ophthalmopathy. In total, 120 to 150 blood samples were TCR-sequenced: fewer than 50 ophthalmopathy, 75 hyperthyroidism and about 17 hyperthyroidism-to-ophthalmopathy patients. To explore V-J signatures distinguishing ophthalmopathy from hyperthyroidism, a discovery set of about a hundred patients (43 ophthalmopathy, roughly 60 stable hyperthyroidism) was enrolled. The independent validation cohort included 18 to 20 hyperthyroidism patients plus 17 patients who later progressed from hyperthyroidism to ophthalmopathy. In six hyperthyroidism patients, the T-cell repertoire of thyroid tissue was compared with the T-cell repertoire of blood. Following sample collection, hyperthyroidism patients were given methimazole at a starting dose of 30 mg daily, and ophthalmopathy patients were given high-dose intravenous methylprednisolone. The 100 discovery patients were randomly split 7:3 into training and test sets.

The full study reports these points: Most expanded thyroid clonotypes with frequency above 0.001 were also detected in blood, suggesting blood repertoires may reflect the thyroid immune response. In validation, the model predicted ophthalmopathy progression with about 71% sensitivity and approximately 72% specificity; 12 predicted patients were CT-confirmed with GO in a median of approximately six months. In cross-validation, the 13-signature model distinguished ophthalmopathy from stable hyperthyroidism with roughly 90% sensitivity and approximately 81% specificity, and in the test set the corresponding values were around 80% and 75%. Sample size was not predetermined statistically, and investigators were not blinded to group allocation.

Trimming removed 5 bases from V and 1 base from J, leaving 11 bases between the germline ends. Measured from the cysteine to the phenylalanine, the CDR3 is 13 residues long. Only the CDR3 portion is preserved as DNA: 39 bases, with reading frame beginning at the first base. Taken from the germline V gene, the CDR1 and CDR2 loops are SQVTM and ANQGSEA. A patient counted as having stable hyperthyroidism if there was no progression to ophthalmopathy within 18 months of follow-up. The hyperthyroidism patients were 18 to 65 years old and newly diagnosed, with a disease duration of less than 2 months. Anyone with other autoimmune diseases, uncontrolled infections, pregnancy or lactation was excluded from the study. Diagnosis was based on clinical symptoms, serum thyroxine, TRAb, thyroid ultrasound and orbital computed tomography. Using Ficoll-Paque density gradient centrifugation, PBMCs were isolated from 10 ml of fresh peripheral blood. Trizol reagent was used to extract the total RNA, and its quality was then checked on an Agilent 2100 Bioanalyzer.

Ten or more counts support this clonotype. The target of this receptor is not known. Base quality data are lacking; no much larger clone is found one base away. TCR beta CDR3 regions were amplified from RNA transcripts for repertoire sequencing. The first round of RT-PCR was done with HTBI primers and the Qiagen OneStep RT-PCR kit, and was followed by a second round of multiplex PCR, then size selection and purification. The libraries underwent paired-end sequencing with 100 bp reads on an Illumina HiSeq2000. The original methods were these. Reads were processed with SOAPnuke, discarding reads with adapters, uncalled bases, mean Phred below 15, or no exact constant-primer or identifier match. High-quality paired reads were merged with COPE v1.2.5. Clonotypes were defined as unique nucleotide sequences and were aligned to IMGT TRB V, D and J references using MiTCR v1.1. Only V-J combinations with frequency above 0.0001 were analysed, covering around 99% of repertoires. For each V-J combination, a TCR clonal expansion and chaos score was defined as the ratio of F50 clonal expansion to chaos observed in the TCRdist matrix. Welch's t-statistics and random forest were used to reduce features to about a dozen V-J combinations, which were fed into a naive Bayes classifier. The Morisita-Horn index was used to measure how similar the thyroid and blood repertoires were. The public reads were reanalyzed by TCRdb: fastp trimming at Q25, MiXCR alignment, in-frame beta chains only. Rows merge per CDR3 protein into single entries with the most common DNA and genes. The V and J calls follow TCRdb's processing rather than the paper's. Across this sample there are 500,000 to 700,000 distinct CDR3 sequences, with 22% seen only once. The ten most abundant clones make up approximately 7% of the sample.

The source of this sequence is a woman under 30 with stable Graves' hyperthyroidism. Some clones in this sample may be carry-over from other donors' samples. Donor details come from another sample of the same person, matched by shared clones. The chain links TRBV29-1 with TRBJ2-5, with TRBD1 as a weak D call on 6 bases. Specimen: peripheral blood. CDR3 loop: CSVTGTLQETQYF. Here is the DNA: TGCAGCGTTACCGGGACACTCCAAGAGACCCAGTACTTC. This CDR3, with the reference TRBV29-1 and TRBJ2-5 proteins standing in past its ends, gives the full variable domain SAVISQKPSRDICQRGTSLTIQCQVDSQVTMMFWYRQQPGQSLTLIATANQGSEATYESGFVIDKFPISRPNLTFSTLTVSNMSPEDSSIYLCSVTGTLQETQYFGPGTRLLVL.